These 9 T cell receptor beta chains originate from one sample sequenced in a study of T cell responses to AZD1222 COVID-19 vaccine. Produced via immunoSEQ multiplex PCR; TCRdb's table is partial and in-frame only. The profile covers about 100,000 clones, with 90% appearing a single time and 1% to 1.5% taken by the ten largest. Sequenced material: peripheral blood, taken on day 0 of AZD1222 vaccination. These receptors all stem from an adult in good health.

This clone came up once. In nucleotides, the CDR3 is TGTGCCAGCAGCGTAGGACTAGCACTAGAAGAGACCCAGTACTTC. Its translation: CASSVGLALEETQYF. This chain joins TRBV9 and TRBJ2-5; 7 bases map to TRBD2. The CDR3 loop spans 15 amino acids. The germline CDR1 and CDR2 sequences are SGDLS and YYNGEE. V lost 0 bases, J lost 3 bases, and 5 bases stayed unmatched. The variable domain in full, completed from reference TRBV9 and TRBJ2-5, reads DSGVTQTPKHLITATGQRVTLRCSPRSGDLSVYWYQQSLDQGLQFLIQYYNGEERAKGNILERFSAQQFPDLHSELNLSSLELGDSALYFCASSVGLALEETQYFGPGTRLLVL.

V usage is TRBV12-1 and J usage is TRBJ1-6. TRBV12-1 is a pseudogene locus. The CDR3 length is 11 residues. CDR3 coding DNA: TGTGCCAGCAGCGTTAATTCACCCCTCCACTTT. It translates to CASSVNSPLHF.

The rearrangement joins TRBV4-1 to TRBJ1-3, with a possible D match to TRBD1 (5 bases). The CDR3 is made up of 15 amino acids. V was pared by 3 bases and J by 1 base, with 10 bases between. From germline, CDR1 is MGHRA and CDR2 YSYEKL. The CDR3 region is CASSQPDSSGNTIYF. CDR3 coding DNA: TGCGCCAGCAGCCAGCCTGACAGTTCTGGAAACACCATATATTTT.

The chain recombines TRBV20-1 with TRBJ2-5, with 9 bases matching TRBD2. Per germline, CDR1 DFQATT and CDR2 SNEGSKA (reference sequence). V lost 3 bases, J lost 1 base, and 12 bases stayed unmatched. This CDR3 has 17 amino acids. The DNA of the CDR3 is TGCAGTGCTAGTGACCGAGGGGGACTAGCCTCCCAAGAGACCCAGTACTTC. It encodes CSASDRGGLASQETQYF.

The CDR3 DNA sequence: TGTGCCAGCAGTTGGGAAGGGGAAAAACTGTTTTTT. As protein: CASSWEGEKLFF. The rearrangement uses TRBV28 and TRBJ1-4; D is ambiguous. V lost 4 bases, J lost 8 bases, and 8 bases lay in between. The CDR3 runs 12 residues. Germline CDR1 reads MDHEN; CDR2 reads SYDVKM.

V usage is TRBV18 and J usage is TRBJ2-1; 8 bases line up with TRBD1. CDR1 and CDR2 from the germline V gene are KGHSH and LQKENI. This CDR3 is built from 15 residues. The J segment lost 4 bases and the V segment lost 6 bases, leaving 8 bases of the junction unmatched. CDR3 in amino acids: CASSNRDRTYNEQFF. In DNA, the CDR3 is TGTGCCAGCTCGAACCGGGACAGGACTTACAATGAGCAGTTCTTC.

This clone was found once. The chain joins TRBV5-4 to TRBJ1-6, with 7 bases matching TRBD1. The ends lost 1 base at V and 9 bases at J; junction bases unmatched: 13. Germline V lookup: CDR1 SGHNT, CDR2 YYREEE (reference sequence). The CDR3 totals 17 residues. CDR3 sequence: CASSLMEGQDTGSPLHF. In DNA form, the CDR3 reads TGTGCCAGCAGCTTGATGGAAGGACAGGACACTGGTTCACCCCTCCACTTT.

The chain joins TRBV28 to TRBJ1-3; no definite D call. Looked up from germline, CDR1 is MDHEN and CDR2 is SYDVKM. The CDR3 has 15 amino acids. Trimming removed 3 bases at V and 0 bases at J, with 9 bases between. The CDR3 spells CASSLADTSGNTIYF. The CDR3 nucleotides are TGTGCCAGCAGTTTGGCGGATACCTCTGGAAACACCATATATTTT.

This chain's CDR3 is CASSPHIVGTDTQYF. The CDR3 region has the DNA TGTGCCAGCAGCCCCCATATAGTGGGGACAGATACGCAGTATTTT. V is TRBV11-2 and J is TRBJ2-3; D ambiguous. Germline lookup yields CDR1 SGHAT and CDR2 FQNNGV. V lost 5 bases to trimming and J lost 3 bases, with 15 bases between them. The CDR3 runs 15 residues.